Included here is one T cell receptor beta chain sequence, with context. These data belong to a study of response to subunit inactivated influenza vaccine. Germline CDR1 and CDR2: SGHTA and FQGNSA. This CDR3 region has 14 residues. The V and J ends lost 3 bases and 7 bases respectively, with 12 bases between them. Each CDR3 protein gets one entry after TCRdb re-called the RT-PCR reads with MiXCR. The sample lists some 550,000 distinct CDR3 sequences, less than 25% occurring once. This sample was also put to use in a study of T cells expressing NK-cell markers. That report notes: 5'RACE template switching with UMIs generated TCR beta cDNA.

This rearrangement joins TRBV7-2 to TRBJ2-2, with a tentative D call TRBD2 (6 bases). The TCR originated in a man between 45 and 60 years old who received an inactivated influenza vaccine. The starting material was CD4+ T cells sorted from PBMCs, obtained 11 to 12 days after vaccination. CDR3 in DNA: TGTGCCAGCAGCTTCGGAACGGGGGACGGGGAGCTGTTTTTT. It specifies CASSFGTGDGELFF.